A single sample gave rise to the 8 T cell receptor beta chains below, sequenced in a study of cytomegalovirus exposure and HLA in healthy donors. The PCR contained 60 Vbeta and 13 Jbeta primers. The repertoire was sequenced with immunoSEQ multiplex PCR; TCRdb's copy has only in-frame clones and lacks some. This sample has 130,000 to 150,000 clones, with 60% to 85% found just once. The specimen sequenced was PBMCs. The receptors come from a male donor in good health and CMV-seronegative.

DNA for the CDR3: TGTGCCAGCAGCGTCCAGGGGGCGGGTGAGCAGTTCTTC. Residues: CASSVQGAGEQFF. The chain has TRBV9 and TRBJ2-1; 8 nucleotides match TRBD1. CDR1 is SGDLS and CDR2 is YYNGEE in the germline V gene. Trimming removed 2 bases from V and 9 bases from J; junction bases left unmatched: 4. The CDR3 runs 13 residues.

This chain links TRBV7-2 with TRBJ1-3, with a weak D call TRBD1 (6 bases). V dropped 4 bases and J dropped 3 bases, with 10 bases sitting between them. Germline-derived CDR1 and CDR2 are SGHTA and FQGNSA. The length of the CDR3 is 14 residues. CDR3 protein: CASSSQGYGNTIYF. The DNA for the CDR3 is TGTGCCAGCAGCTCACAGGGTTATGGAAACACCATATATTTT.

This clone was counted a few times. The rearrangement uses TRBV13 and TRBJ2-5; 9 bases agree with TRBD2. This CDR3 spans 13 amino acids. Germline V CDR1 and CDR2: PRHDT, FYEKMQ (reference sequence). V lost 8 bases and J lost 7; bases outside the gene matches: 8. The CDR3: CASGSSGSGTQYF. CDR3 DNA: TGTGCCAGCGGTAGTAGCGGGAGTGGGACCCAGTACTTC.

V usage is TRBV19 and J usage is TRBJ2-1; a weak D match, TRBD2 (5 bases). Trimming left V 6 bases short and J 15 bases short, with 21 bases between. Germline V CDR1 and CDR2: LNHDA, SQIVND (reference sequence). The CDR3 covers 13 residues. This chain's CDR3 is CASSDLTSPSRFF. For the CDR3, the DNA is TGTGCCAGTAGCGACCTCACTAGTCCCTCTAGGTTCTTC.

The chain has TRBV4-3 and TRBJ2-5; 8 bases are a match to TRBD1. Germline lookup yields CDR1 LGHNA and CDR2 YSLEER. The ends lost 0 bases at V and 2 bases at J; junction bases unmatched: 5. The CDR3 totals 16 residues. CDR3 residues: CASSQDYRGAQETQYF. In nucleotides, the CDR3 is TGCGCCAGCAGCCAAGACTACAGGGGGGCACAAGAGACCCAGTACTTC.

The chain combines TRBV7-9 with TRBJ1-4, with no clear D. CDR1 and CDR2 from the germline V gene are SEHNR and FQNEAQ (reference sequence). The CDR3 contains 17 residues. Deletions cut 3 bases from V and 2 bases from J, with 16 bases between. The CDR3 here is CASSLAVAPLTNEKLFF. The CDR3 DNA follows: TGTGCCAGCAGCTTGGCAGTGGCCCCTCTGACTAATGAAAAACTGTTTTTT. The complete variable domain, with remaining parts taken from reference TRBV7-9 and TRBJ1-4, reads DTGVSQNPRHKITKRGQNVTFRCDPISEHNRLYWYRQTLGQGPEFLTYFQNEAQLEKSRLLSDRFSAERPKGSFSTLEIQRTEQGDSAMYLCASSLAVAPLTNEKLFFGSGTQLSVL.

The V and J genes are TRBV12-5 and TRBJ1-1, with a possible D match to TRBD1 (5 bases). The CDR3 is 13 residues long. Germline CDR1 LGHNT, CDR2 FRNRAP. Deletions cut 7 bases from V and 7 bases from J, with 16 bases between. The CDR3 sequence is CASAPYGGVEAFF. The CDR3 DNA sequence: TGTGCTAGTGCCCCATATGGGGGGGTTGAAGCTTTCTTT. Based on the CDR3 plus reference TRBV12-5 and TRBJ1-1, the full variable domain is DARVTQTPRHKVTEMGQEVTMRCQPILGHNTVFWYRQTMMQGLELLAYFRNRAPLDDSGMPKDRFSAEMPDATLATLKIQPSEPRDSAVYFCASAPYGGVEAFFGQGTRLTVV.

The V call is TRBV28, the J call TRBJ1-2; maybe TRBD1 (6 bases). CDR1 is MDHEN, CDR2 SYDVKM, per germline. The V gene lost 10 bases and the J gene lost 1 base, with 10 bases spanning the gap. The CDR3 covers 12 residues. CDR3 DNA: TGTGCCATACAGGGCGATAACTATGGCTACACCTTC. Protein: CAIQGDNYGYTF.